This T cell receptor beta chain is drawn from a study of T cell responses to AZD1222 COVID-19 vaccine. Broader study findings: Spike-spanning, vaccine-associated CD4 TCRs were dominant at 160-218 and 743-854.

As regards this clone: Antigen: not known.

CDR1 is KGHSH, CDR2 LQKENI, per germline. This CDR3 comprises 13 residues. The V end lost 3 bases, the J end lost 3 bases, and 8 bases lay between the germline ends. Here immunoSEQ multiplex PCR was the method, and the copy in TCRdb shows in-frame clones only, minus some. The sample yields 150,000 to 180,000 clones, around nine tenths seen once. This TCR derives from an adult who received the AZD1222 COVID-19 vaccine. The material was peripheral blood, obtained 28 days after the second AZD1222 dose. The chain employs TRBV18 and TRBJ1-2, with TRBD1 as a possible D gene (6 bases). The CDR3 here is CASSPGAHYGYTF. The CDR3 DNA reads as TGTGCCAGCTCACCGGGGGCCCACTATGGCTACACCTTC.